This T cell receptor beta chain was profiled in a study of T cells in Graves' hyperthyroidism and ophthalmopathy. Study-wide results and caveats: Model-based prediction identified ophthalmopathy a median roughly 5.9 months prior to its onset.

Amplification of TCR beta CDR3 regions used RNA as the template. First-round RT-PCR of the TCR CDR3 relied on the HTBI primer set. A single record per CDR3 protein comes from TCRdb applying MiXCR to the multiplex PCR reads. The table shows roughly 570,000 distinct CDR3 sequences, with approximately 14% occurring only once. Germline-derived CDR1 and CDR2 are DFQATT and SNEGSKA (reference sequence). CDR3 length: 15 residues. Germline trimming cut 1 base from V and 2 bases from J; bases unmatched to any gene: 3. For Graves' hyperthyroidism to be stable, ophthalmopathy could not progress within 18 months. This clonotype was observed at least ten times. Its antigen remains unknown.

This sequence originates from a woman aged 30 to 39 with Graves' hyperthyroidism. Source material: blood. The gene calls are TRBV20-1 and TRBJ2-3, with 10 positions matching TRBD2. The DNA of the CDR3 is TGCAGTGCTAGAGGGACTAGCGGCTTCACAGATACGCAGTATTTT. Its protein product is CSARGTSGFTDTQYF.